This T cell receptor (beta chain) was sequenced for a study of naive and memory T cell subsets. Two oligonucleotides, mixed equimolar, formed the beta constant-region primer covering TRBC1 and TRBC2. Nested alpha and beta constant-region primers with the SP2 primer drove four PCR rounds on ligated cDNA. MiXCR, run by TCRdb on the UMI-ligation and nested PCR reads, gives a single entry per CDR3 protein. The table has 130,000 or so distinct CDR3 sequences, 35% to 40% seen once. Broader study findings: Gini index rose across naive, CM, EM and EMRA in CD4 and CD8.

This CDR3 is built from 14 residues. Trimming shortened V by 4 bases and J by 1 base, and 10 bases separated the two germline ends. Germline loops: CDR1 SGHTA, CDR2 FQGNSA. About this clonotype: Its antigen is unidentified.

This chain joins TRBV7-2 and TRBJ1-2; D is unresolved. This receptor was taken from a human donor in good health. The sequenced sample was central memory CD4+ T cells from blood. The CDR3 nucleotides are TGTGCCAGCAGCTCCGGACGGATTAACTATGGCTACACCTTC. Amino acid sequence: CASSSGRINYGYTF.